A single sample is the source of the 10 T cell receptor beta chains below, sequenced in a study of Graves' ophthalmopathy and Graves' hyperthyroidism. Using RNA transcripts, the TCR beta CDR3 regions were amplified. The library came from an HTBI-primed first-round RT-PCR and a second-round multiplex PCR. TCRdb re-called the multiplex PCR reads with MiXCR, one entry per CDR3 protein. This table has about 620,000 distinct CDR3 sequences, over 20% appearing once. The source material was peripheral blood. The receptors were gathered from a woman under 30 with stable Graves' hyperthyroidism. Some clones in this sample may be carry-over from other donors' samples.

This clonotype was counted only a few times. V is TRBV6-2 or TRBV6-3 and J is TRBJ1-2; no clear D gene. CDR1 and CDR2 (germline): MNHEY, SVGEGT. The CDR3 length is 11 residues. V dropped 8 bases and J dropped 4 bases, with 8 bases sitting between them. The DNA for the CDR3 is TGTGCCAGCGGGGTCGGCTATGGCTACACCTTC. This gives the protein CASGVGYGYTF.

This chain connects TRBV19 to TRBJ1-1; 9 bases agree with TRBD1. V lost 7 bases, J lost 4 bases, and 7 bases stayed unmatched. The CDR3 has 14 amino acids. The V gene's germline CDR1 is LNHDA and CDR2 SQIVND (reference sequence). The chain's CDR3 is CASIQWGQGTEAFF. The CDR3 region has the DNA TGTGCCAGTATTCAATGGGGACAGGGCACTGAAGCTTTCTTT.

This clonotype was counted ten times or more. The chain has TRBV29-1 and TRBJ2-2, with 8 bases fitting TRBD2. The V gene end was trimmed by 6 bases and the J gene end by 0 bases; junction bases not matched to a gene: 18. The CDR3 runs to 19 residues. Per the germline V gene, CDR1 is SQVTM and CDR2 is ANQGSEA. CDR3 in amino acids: CSVWGGSGRAIANTGELFF. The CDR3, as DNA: TGCAGCGTATGGGGAGGGAGCGGGAGAGCTATCGCGAACACCGGGGAGCTGTTTTTT.

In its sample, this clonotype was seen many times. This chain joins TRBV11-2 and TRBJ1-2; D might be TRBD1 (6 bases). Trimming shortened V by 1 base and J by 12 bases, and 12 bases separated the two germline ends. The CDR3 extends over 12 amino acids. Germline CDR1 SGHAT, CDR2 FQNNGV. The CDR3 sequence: CASSLAGGVNTF. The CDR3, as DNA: TGTGCCAGCAGCTTAGCGGGGGGCGTGAACACCTTC.

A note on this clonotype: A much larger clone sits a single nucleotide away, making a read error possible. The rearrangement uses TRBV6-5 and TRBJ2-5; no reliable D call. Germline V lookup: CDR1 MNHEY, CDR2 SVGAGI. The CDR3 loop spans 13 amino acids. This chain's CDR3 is CASRRPGQETKYF. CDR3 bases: TGTGCCAGCAGGCGACCCGGCCAAGAGACCAAGTACTTC.

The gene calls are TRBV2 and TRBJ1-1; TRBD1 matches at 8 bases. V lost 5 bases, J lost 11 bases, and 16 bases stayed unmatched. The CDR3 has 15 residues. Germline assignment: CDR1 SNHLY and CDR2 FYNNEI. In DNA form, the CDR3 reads TGTGCCAGCAGTTACGACGACAGGGGAGCATTAGGGGCTTTCTTT. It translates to CASSYDDRGALGAFF. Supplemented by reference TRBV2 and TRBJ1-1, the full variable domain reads EPEVTQTPSHQVTQMGQEVILRCVPISNHLYFYWYRQILGQKVEFLVSFYNNEISEKSEIFDDQFSVERPDGSNFTLKIRSTKLEDSAMYFCASSYDDRGALGAFFGQGTRLTVV.

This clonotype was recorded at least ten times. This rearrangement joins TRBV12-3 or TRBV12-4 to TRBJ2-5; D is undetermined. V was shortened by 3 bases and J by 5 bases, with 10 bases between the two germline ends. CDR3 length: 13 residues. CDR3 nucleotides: TGTGCCAGCAGTTTGACCCCCTCCGAGACCCAGTACTTC. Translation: CASSLTPSETQYF.

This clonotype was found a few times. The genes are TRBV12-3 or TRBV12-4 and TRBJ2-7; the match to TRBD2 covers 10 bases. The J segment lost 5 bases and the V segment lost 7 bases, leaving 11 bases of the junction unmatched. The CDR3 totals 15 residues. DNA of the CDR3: TGTGCCAGCAACCAAAGGGGTAGCGGGGGGAACGAGCAGTACTTC. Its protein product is CASNQRGSGGNEQYF.

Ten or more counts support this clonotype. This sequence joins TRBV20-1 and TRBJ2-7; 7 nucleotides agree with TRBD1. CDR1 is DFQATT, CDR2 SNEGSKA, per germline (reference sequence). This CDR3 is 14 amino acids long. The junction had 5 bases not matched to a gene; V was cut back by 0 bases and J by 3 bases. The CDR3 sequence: CSARDPGQLYEQYF. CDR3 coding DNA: TGCAGTGCTAGAGACCCGGGACAGCTCTACGAGCAGTACTTC.

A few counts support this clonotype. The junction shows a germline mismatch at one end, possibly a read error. The CDR3 DNA reads TGCAGTACTAGAGCCACAGGGGGTGCCTTGTATAGCAATCAGCCCCAGCATTTT. Its translation: CSTRATGGALYSNQPQHF. The V call is TRBV20-1, the J call TRBJ1-5; 8 bases align to TRBD1. This CDR3 has 18 amino acids. The germline gives CDR1 DFQATT, CDR2 SNEGSKA (reference sequence).